One sample yielded the 14 T cell receptor beta chains listed below, sequenced in a study of T cell responses to AZD1222 COVID-19 vaccine. Method: immunoSEQ multiplex PCR; TCRdb's copy keeps in-frame clones and lacks some. The profile covers approximately 70,000 clones, with 85% appearing a single time and about a fifth taken by the ten largest. The sample consisted of peripheral blood, taken on day 0 of AZD1222 vaccination. All receptors derive from an adult in good health.

The V gene is TRBV11-2, the J gene TRBJ2-3, with D uncertain. Trimming took 5 bases from V and 6 from J, leaving 9 bases between them. The CDR3 is made up of 12 amino acids. Germline CDR1 reads SGHAT; CDR2 reads FQNNGV. CDR3 nucleotides: TGTGCCAGCAGCGCTCAGTATGATACGCAGTATTTT. It translates to CASSAQYDTQYF.

The chain uses TRBV7-8 and TRBJ2-1; D may be TRBD2 (6 bases). Per germline, CDR1 SGHVS and CDR2 FQNEAQ. This CDR3 contains 15 residues. V was cut by 5 bases and J by 4 bases, with 15 bases left in between. CDR3 sequence: CASSKPGLPYNEQFF. The CDR3 nucleotides read TGTGCCAGCAGCAAACCGGGACTCCCTTACAATGAGCAGTTCTTC.

The rearrangement uses TRBV5-8 and TRBJ1-3; maybe TRBD1 (5 bases). V lost 7 bases, J lost 0 bases, and 17 bases lay in between. The CDR3 runs 16 residues. Germline CDR1 SGHTS, CDR2 YDEGEE. CDR3 DNA: TGTGCCAGCTCCATGGGGGGTACGAGCTCTGGAAACACCATATATTTT. As protein: CASSMGGTSSGNTIYF.

The chain has TRBV5-1 and TRBJ1-2, with 9 bases fitting TRBD1. Germline V gene data show CDR1 as SGHRS and CDR2 as YFSETQ. The junction had 9 bases not matched to a gene; V was cut back by 4 bases and J by 8 bases. This CDR3 spans 14 amino acids. The CDR3 spells CASSQGQGGLGYTF. The CDR3 DNA follows: TGCGCCAGCAGCCAGGGACAGGGTGGGTTGGGCTACACCTTC.

The genes are TRBV20-1 and TRBJ1-2; D not resolved. V was shortened by 3 bases and J by 6 bases, with 8 bases between the two germline ends. The germline V gene encodes CDR1 DFQATT and CDR2 SNEGSKA (reference sequence). This CDR3 contains 11 residues. CDR3 nucleotide sequence: TGCAGTGCTAGTGCCGGGAATGGCTACACCTTC. As protein: CSASAGNGYTF.

The chain is built from TRBV27 and TRBJ2-1, with a possible D match to TRBD2 (7 bases). CDR3 size: 15 residues. From germline, CDR1 is MNHEY and CDR2 SMNVEV (reference sequence). The ends were cut back, 8 bases at V and 8 bases at J, with 22 bases in the middle. The CDR3 DNA is TGTGCCAGCCCCTTCGGCCGAGGGGGGGCGGATGAGCAGTTCTTC. Translation gives CASPFGRGGADEQFF.

This clone has just a few counts. The V and J genes are TRBV4-1 and TRBJ1-1; D uncertain. Trimming took off 4 bases at V and 5 bases at J, with 20 bases between the two ends. Per the germline V gene, CDR1 is MGHRA and CDR2 is YSYEKL. This CDR3 is 16 amino acids long. Written as DNA, the CDR3 is TGCGCCAGCAGCCCCTCGGCAGGTATCGAAAGGACTGAAGCTTTCTTT. Protein: CASSPSAGIERTEAFF.

The CDR3 DNA follows: TGTGCCAGTATGAGGGCGGGTGGGGCCAACGTCCTGACTTTC. Its protein product is CASMRAGGANVLTF. The chain employs TRBV19 and TRBJ2-6; D might be TRBD2 (5 bases). Trimming took off 7 bases at V and 3 bases at J, with 10 bases between the two ends. The CDR3 is 14 residues long. Germline assignment: CDR1 LNHDA and CDR2 SQIVND (reference sequence). Based on the CDR3 plus reference TRBV19 and TRBJ2-6, the full variable domain is DGGITQSPKYLFRKEGQNVTLSCEQNLNHDAMYWYRQDPGQGLRLIYYSQIVNDFQKGDIAEGYSVSREKKESFPLTVTSAQKNPTAFYLCASMRAGGANVLTFGAGSRLTVL.

The V gene is TRBV7-9, the J gene TRBJ1-4; tentatively, D is TRBD1 (6 bases). The germline gives CDR1 SEHNR, CDR2 FQNEAQ (reference sequence). This CDR3 region has 15 residues. V gave up 5 bases and J gave up 4 bases, with 14 bases separating them. This CDR3 is CASSLPGGGNEKLFF. The CDR3 DNA reads as TGTGCCAGCAGCCTTCCCGGAGGGGGTAATGAAAAACTGTTTTTT.

This clone is classed as medium-sized. The CDR3 DNA follows: TGTGCCAGCTGTGTCGATGCAGGCTATAATTCACCCCTCCACTTT. Protein sequence: CASCVDAGYNSPLHF. This chain links TRBV2 with TRBJ1-6; the D is unclear. V gave up 8 bases and J gave up 3 bases, with 14 bases separating them. The V gene's germline CDR1 is SNHLY and CDR2 FYNNEI. The CDR3 totals 15 residues. The whole variable domain, remainder taken from reference TRBV2 and TRBJ1-6, is EPEVTQTPSHQVTQMGQEVILRCVPISNHLYFYWYRQILGQKVEFLVSFYNNEISEKSEIFDDQFSVERPDGSNFTLKIRSTKLEDSAMYFCASCVDAGYNSPLHFGNGTRLTVT.

This chain joins TRBV29-1 and TRBJ1-1; possible D gene TRBD1, 5 bases. The CDR3 runs to 11 residues. Germline V gives CDR1 SQVTM, CDR2 ANQGSEA. The V end was cut by 6 bases, the J end by 11 bases, with 16 bases between. The DNA for the CDR3 is TGCAGCGTAACAGGCGTTAGGGGTGCTTTCTTT. It is translated as CSVTGVRGAFF.

This clone is termed large. The chain has TRBV18 and TRBJ1-1, with D possibly TRBD1 on 5 matching bases. The CDR3 length is 13 residues. Trimming pared 5 bases from V and 2 bases from J, leaving 9 bases between. Germline V CDR1 and CDR2: KGHSH, LQKENI. In DNA form, the CDR3 reads TGTGCCAGCTCAAAACAGGCCAACACTGAAGCTTTCTTT. It yields the protein CASSKQANTEAFF.

The rearrangement joins TRBV6-1 to TRBJ1-5; 10 bases match TRBD1. CDR3 length: 18 residues. CDR1 and CDR2 from the germline V gene are MNHNS and SASEGT. The junction had 11 bases not matched to a gene; V was cut back by 3 bases and J by 3 bases. The CDR3 protein is CASSDYSTGGFVNQPQHF. Written as DNA, the CDR3 is TGTGCCAGCAGTGATTATTCGACAGGGGGCTTTGTCAATCAGCCCCAGCATTTT.

The chain carries TRBV6-1 and TRBJ1-6; possible D gene TRBD1, 5 bases. The CDR3 spans 14 residues. Trimming cost V 0 bases and J 10 bases, with 10 bases left between them. Germline CDR1 is MNHNS and CDR2 is SASEGT. DNA of the CDR3: TGTGCCAGCAGTGAAGCTCAGGGACGGTCACCCCTCCACTTT. It translates to CASSEAQGRSPLHF.